This T cell receptor beta chain was retrieved from a study of metastatic and nonmetastatic thyroid tumors. The V gene's germline CDR1 is MRHNA and CDR2 SNTAGT. Trimming shortened V by 6 bases and J by 1 base, and 9 bases separated the two germline ends. The length of the CDR3 is 14 residues. Patients were all untreated before their thyroid surgery. TCRdb used MiXCR to call clones anew from the PCR reads. This table holds some 22,000 clones, about 22% found once. The sample consisted of tumor tissue. The source is a female donor with papillary thyroid cancer or a benign thyroid nodule (not recorded which). Some clones in this sample may be carry-over from other donors' samples. This rearrangement joins TRBV6-4 to TRBJ2-2; D remains ambiguous. CDR3 sequence (DNA): TGTGCCAGCAGAGATTCAGGGAACACCGGGGAGCTGTTTTTT. Amino acid sequence: CASRDSGNTGELFF.